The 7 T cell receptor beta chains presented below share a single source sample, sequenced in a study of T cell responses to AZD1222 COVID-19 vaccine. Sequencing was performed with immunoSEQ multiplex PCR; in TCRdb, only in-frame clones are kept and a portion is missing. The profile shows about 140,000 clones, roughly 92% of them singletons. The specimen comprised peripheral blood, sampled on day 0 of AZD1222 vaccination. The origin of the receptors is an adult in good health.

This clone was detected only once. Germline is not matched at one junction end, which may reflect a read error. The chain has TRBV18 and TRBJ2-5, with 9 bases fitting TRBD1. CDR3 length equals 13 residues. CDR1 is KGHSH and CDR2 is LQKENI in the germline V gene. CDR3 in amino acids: CASAPDRGETQYF. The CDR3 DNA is TGTGCCAGCGCACCGGACAGGGGAGAGACCCAGTACTTC.

The CDR3 coding sequence is TGTGCCAGCAGCCCCACCCTGGCTAGCTCCCGGGAGACCCAGTACTTC. Translating gives CASSPTLASSRETQYF. The chain joins TRBV7-2 to TRBJ2-5; maybe TRBD2 (5 bases). V was trimmed by 5 bases and J by 5 bases, leaving 21 bases between them. This CDR3 spans 16 amino acids. Germline V gives CDR1 SGHTA, CDR2 FQGNSA. Full variable domain (outside the CDR3, taken from reference TRBV7-2 and TRBJ2-5): GAGVSQSPSNKVTEKGKDVELRCDPISGHTALYWYRQSLGQGLEFLIYFQGNSAPDKSGLPSDRFSAERTGGSVSTLTIQRTQQEDSAVYLCASSPTLASSRETQYFGPGTRLLVL.

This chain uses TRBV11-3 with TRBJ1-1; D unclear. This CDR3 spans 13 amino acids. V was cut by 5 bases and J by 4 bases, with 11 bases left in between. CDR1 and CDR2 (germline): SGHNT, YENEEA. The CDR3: CASSPSFGTEAFF. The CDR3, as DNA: TGTGCCAGCAGCCCGTCTTTTGGCACTGAAGCTTTCTTT.

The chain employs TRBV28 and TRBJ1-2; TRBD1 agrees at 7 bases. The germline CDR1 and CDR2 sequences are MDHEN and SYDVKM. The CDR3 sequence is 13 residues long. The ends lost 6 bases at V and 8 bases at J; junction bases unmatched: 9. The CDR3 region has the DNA TGTGCCAGCAGGGCGGGACAGTTAAGAGGCTACACCTTC. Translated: CASRAGQLRGYTF.

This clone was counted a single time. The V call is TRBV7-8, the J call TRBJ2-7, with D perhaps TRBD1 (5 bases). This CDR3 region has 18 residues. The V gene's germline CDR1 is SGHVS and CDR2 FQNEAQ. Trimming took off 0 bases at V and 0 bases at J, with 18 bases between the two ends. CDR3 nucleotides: TGTGCCAGCAGCTTAGCGGGCGATAAGGGGCCCTACTCCTACGAGCAGTACTTC. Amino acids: CASSLAGDKGPYSYEQYF.

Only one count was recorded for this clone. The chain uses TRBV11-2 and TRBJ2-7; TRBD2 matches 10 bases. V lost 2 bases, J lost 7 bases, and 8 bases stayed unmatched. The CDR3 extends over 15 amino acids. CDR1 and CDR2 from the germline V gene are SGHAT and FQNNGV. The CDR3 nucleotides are TGTGCCAGCAGCTTACTGCCTAGCGGGAGCGCTGAGCAGTACTTC. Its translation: CASSLLPSGSAEQYF.

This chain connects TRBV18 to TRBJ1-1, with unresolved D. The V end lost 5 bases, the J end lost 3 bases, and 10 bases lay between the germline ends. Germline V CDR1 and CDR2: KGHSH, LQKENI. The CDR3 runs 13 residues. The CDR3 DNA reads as TGTGCCAGCTCAGCAGTGGAGTACACTGAAGCTTTCTTT. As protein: CASSAVEYTEAFF.